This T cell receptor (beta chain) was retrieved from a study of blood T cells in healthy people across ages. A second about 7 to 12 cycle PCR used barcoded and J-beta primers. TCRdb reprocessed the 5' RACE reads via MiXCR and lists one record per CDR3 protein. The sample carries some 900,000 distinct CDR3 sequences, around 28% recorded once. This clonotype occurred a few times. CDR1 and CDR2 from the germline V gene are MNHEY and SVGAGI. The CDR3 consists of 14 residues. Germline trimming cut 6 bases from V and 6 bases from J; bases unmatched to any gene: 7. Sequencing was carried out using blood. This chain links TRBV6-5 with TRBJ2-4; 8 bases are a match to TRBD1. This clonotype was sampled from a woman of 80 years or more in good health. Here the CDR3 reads CASRPTGGRNIQYF. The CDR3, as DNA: TGTGCCAGCAGGCCCACAGGGGGGAGAAACATTCAGTACTTC.